This TCR beta chain was obtained from a study of shared clonotypes between healthy human individuals. Study conclusions and caveats: Generation of non-shared clonotypes was less probable than generation of clonotypes shared by all four donors. Memory subsets generally showed lower estimated richness than naive subsets.

The germline V gene has CDR1 MDHEN and CDR2 SYDVKM. This CDR3 comprises 14 residues. V was cut by 4 bases and J by 0 bases, with 10 bases left in between. Replicate sorted-subset PCRs were loaded with about 0.2 ug DNA, about 31,000 T cell genomes. Clones were sequenced by immunoSEQ multiplex PCR, and TCRdb holds only the in-frame ones, with some missing. This table holds fewer than 1.6 million clones, approximately 98.5% found once. About this clone itself: Antigen: not known.

Input material: naive CD4+ T cells sorted from blood. Described subset: CD45RA+ positively selected. The rearrangement links TRBV28 to TRBJ2-7; maybe TRBD2 (6 bases). The clonotype was recovered from a man younger than 40 in good health. The CDR3 nucleotides read TGTGCCAGCAGTTGGGGACTCCACTCCTACGAGCAGTACTTC. Protein sequence: CASSWGLHSYEQYF.